This is a list of T cell receptor beta chains from one sample in a study of control samples from healthy donors and cancer patients. Repertoires were generated with immunoSEQ multiplex PCR, while TCRdb's copy carries only in-frame clones and drops some. Here the sample spans around 53,000 clones, approximately 86% being singletons. The sequencing input was PBMCs. Receptors originate from a man in his sixties with head and neck cancer. Each CDR3 is given with its conserved first and last residue. Each record gives: clone size, J gene, D gene, V gene, CDR3 protein, CDR3 DNA. D genes are given only for firm matches. Clone size, where shown, is once, few, many, or a class for clones that have expanded.

abundance: -; j_gene: TRBJ1-2; d_gene: -; v_gene: TRBV5-1; CDR3aa: CASSLGDFGSYGYTF; CDR3nt: TGCGCCAGCAGCTTGGGAGATTTTGGATCTTATGGCTACACCTTC
abundance: -; j_gene: TRBJ1-1; d_gene: TRBD1; v_gene: TRBV6-5; CDR3aa: CASSIQQGGAEAFF; CDR3nt: TGTGCCAGCAGTATACAACAGGGGGGGGCTGAAGCTTTCTTT
abundance: -; j_gene: TRBJ1-1; d_gene: -; v_gene: TRBV11-3; CDR3aa: CASSLEGDTEAFF; CDR3nt: TGTGCCAGCAGCTTAGAAGGGGACACTGAAGCTTTCTTT
abundance: -; j_gene: TRBJ2-1; d_gene: TRBD2; v_gene: TRBV7-2; CDR3aa: CASSSGTSNYNEQFF; CDR3nt: TGTGCCAGCAGCTCCGGGACTAGCAACTACAATGAGCAGTTCTTC
abundance: -; j_gene: TRBJ2-7; d_gene: TRBD1; v_gene: TRBV7-2; CDR3aa: CASSPSTGGYEQYF; CDR3nt: TGTGCCAGCAGCCCCTCGACAGGGGGCTACGAGCAGTACTTC
abundance: -; j_gene: TRBJ2-2; d_gene: -; v_gene: TRBV4-3; CDR3aa: CASSQDIQGSQSGGELFF; CDR3nt: TGCGCCAGCAGCCAAGATATCCAAGGCTCCCAGAGTGGCGGGGAGCTGTTTTTT
abundance: -; j_gene: TRBJ2-3; d_gene: TRBD2; v_gene: TRBV5-1; CDR3aa: CASSLAGGRLDTQYF; CDR3nt: TGCGCCAGCAGCTTGGCTGGCGGGAGACTAGATACGCAGTATTTT
abundance: -; j_gene: TRBJ1-6; d_gene: -; v_gene: TRBV10-3; CDR3aa: CAITDSLGSKLLHF; CDR3nt: TGTGCCATCACCGATTCCCTGGGGTCCAAACTCCTCCACTTT
abundance: -; j_gene: TRBJ2-5; d_gene: TRBD2; v_gene: TRBV18; CDR3aa: CASSLRGAGVKQETQYF; CDR3nt: TGTGCCAGCTCACTCCGCGGAGCGGGGGTAAAGCAAGAGACCCAGTACTTC
abundance: -; j_gene: TRBJ1-2; d_gene: -; v_gene: TRBV19; CDR3aa: CASSIGGNYGYTF; CDR3nt: TGTGCCAGTAGTATAGGGGGTAACTATGGCTACACCTTC
abundance: once; j_gene: TRBJ2-2; d_gene: -; v_gene: TRBV2; CDR3aa: CASVLARGGELFF; CDR3nt: TGTGCCAGCGTATTAGCGAGGGGCGGGGAGCTGTTTTTT
abundance: few; j_gene: TRBJ2-7; d_gene: -; v_gene: TRBV4-2; CDR3aa: CASSQGQGTYEQYF; CDR3nt: TGTGCCAGCAGCCAAGGGCAGGGGACCTACGAGCAGTACTTC
abundance: -; j_gene: TRBJ2-5; d_gene: -; v_gene: TRBV6-5; CDR3aa: CASTTDYGRSAQYF; CDR3nt: TGTGCCAGCACCACCGACTACGGTCGGTCGGCCCAGTACTTC
abundance: -; j_gene: TRBJ2-7; d_gene: -; v_gene: TRBV5-1; CDR3aa: CASSLAQGYEQYF; CDR3nt: TGCGCCAGCAGCTTGGCACAGGGCTACGAGCAGTACTTC
abundance: -; j_gene: TRBJ2-7; d_gene: -; v_gene: TRBV11-2; CDR3aa: CASSSQISLTEQYF; CDR3nt: TGTGCCAGCAGCTCCCAAATCTCTCTCACCGAGCAGTACTTC